This TCR beta chain stems from a study of blood T cells in healthy people across ages. This clonotype was counted a few times. The CDR3 contains 16 residues. CDR1 is SGHKS, CDR2 YYEKEE, per germline (reference sequence). Losses at the gene ends were 6 bases for V and 5 bases for J; bases not matched to a gene: 11. Per individual sample, total RNA of at least 5 micrograms was extracted. Together with a sample-barcoded 5' primer, a J-beta primer mix was included in a second PCR lasting about 7 to 12 cycles. The authors tagged each cDNA molecule using a template-switch adaptor with 12 random nucleotides. Each CDR3 protein is one row after TCRdb ran MiXCR on the 5' RACE reads. The table lists about 510,000 distinct CDR3 sequences, about 28% of them singletons. This same sample was also taken into another study, of T cells of mothers and their children. That source notes: According to the study, all extracted RNA entered cDNA synthesis at 1.5 ug per 15 ul.

Sequences were obtained from blood. This TCR was sampled from a boy younger than 10 in good health. This chain links TRBV5-5 with TRBJ2-5; 12 nucleotides agree with TRBD2. CDR3 DNA: TGTGCCAGCACCAACAGACTAGCGGGAGTTGTTGAGACCCAGTACTTC. It encodes CASTNRLAGVVETQYF. Complete variable domain (other parts from reference TRBV5-5 and TRBJ2-5): DAGVTQSPTHLIKTRGQQVTLRCSPISGHKSVSWYQQVLGQGPQFIFQYYEKEERGRGNFPDRFSARQFPNYSSELNVNALLLGDSALYLCASTNRLAGVVETQYFGPGTRLLVL.